The 22 T cell receptor beta chains in this list originate from one sample, sequenced in a study of T-cell memory formation after mild COVID-19. TCRdb re-called the 5' RACE reads through MiXCR, storing one row per CDR3 protein. Of about 560,000 distinct CDR3 sequences listed, 15% to 20% were seen once; the top ten hold about 7.5%. Specimen: PBMCs or a T cell subset sorted from them (not recorded which). These receptors all come from an adult woman who had mild COVID-19 (a few samples of this study predate the infection). Cell type and time point are not known.

This clonotype was observed a handful of times. J is TRBJ2-5 and V is TRBV29-1, with D possibly TRBD2 on 6 matching bases. The length of the CDR3 is 12 residues. Per the germline V gene, CDR1 is SQVTM and CDR2 is ANQGSEA. Trimming took off 7 bases at V and 4 bases at J, with 13 bases between the two ends. The CDR3 loop is CSAGRGRETQYF. CDR3 DNA: TGCAGCGCCGGGCGGGGTAGAGAGACCCAGTACTTC.

This clonotype appeared many times. The V gene is TRBV5-1, the J gene TRBJ2-5; no clear D. This CDR3 has 13 residues. Trimming removed 0 bases from V and 5 bases from J, with 8 bases in between. CDR1 and CDR2 (germline): SGHRS, YFSETQ. The CDR3 nucleotides read TGCGCCAGCAGCTTGGTAGGCTCCGAGACCCAGTACTTC. Translating it yields CASSLVGSETQYF.

This clonotype was seen a few times. V gene TRBV12-3 or TRBV12-4 combines with J gene TRBJ2-7; 10 nucleotides align to TRBD1. The trim removed 6 bases at V and 5 bases at J, leaving 7 bases unmatched. CDR3 length: 14 residues. The CDR3 loop reads CASRAGTGVDEQYF. Written as DNA, the CDR3 is TGTGCCAGCAGGGCCGGGACAGGGGTCGACGAGCAGTACTTC.

J is TRBJ2-7 and V is TRBV3-1, with no clear D. The CDR3 length is 13 residues. The V and J ends lost 1 base and 7 bases respectively, with 11 bases between them. In germline, CDR1 is LGHDT, CDR2 YNNKEL (reference sequence). The CDR3 region is CASSQVLGTEQYF. DNA of the CDR3: TGTGCCAGCAGCCAAGTCCTCGGTACAGAGCAGTACTTC.

The table lists this clonotype with many counts. The chain couples TRBV24-1 to TRBJ2-3; D possibly corresponds to TRBD1 (5 bases). This CDR3 contains 11 residues. The germline V gene encodes CDR1 KGHDR and CDR2 SFDVKD. Trimming took 9 bases from V and 8 from J, leaving 11 bases between them. The CDR3 region has the DNA TGTGCCACCTCGGACACTGCTACGCAGTATTTT. Its protein product is CATSDTATQYF.

This clonotype was seen at least ten times. This rearrangement joins TRBV24-1 to TRBJ2-1; unclear D gene. CDR1 and CDR2 from the germline V gene are KGHDR and SFDVKD. The CDR3 totals 11 residues. V was pared by 10 bases and J by 6 bases, with 9 bases between. In DNA, the CDR3 is TGTGCCACAAGTTCGACCAATGAGCAGTTCTTC. Translation gives CATSSTNEQFF.

This clonotype was seen a few times. The rearrangement links TRBV19 to TRBJ1-1; tentatively, D is TRBD1 (5 bases). CDR1 is LNHDA and CDR2 is SQIVND in the germline V gene (reference sequence). The CDR3 loop spans 15 amino acids. V lost 3 bases and J lost 1, with 12 bases in between. The CDR3 DNA sequence: TGTGCCAGTAGTATTGGGACGACCTCGAACACTGAAGCTTTCTTT. Encoded protein: CASSIGTTSNTEAFF.

The rearrangement joins TRBV5-1 to TRBJ1-1; 7 bases map to TRBD1. CDR3 size: 13 residues. V was clipped by 6 bases and J by 1 base; unmatched bases: 3. CDR1 and CDR2 (germline): SGHRS, YFSETQ. The CDR3 protein is CASKQGGNTEAFF. The CDR3 coding sequence is TGCGCCAGCAAGCAGGGGGGGAACACTGAAGCTTTCTTT.

This clonotype was found a few times. The chain joins TRBV24-1 to TRBJ1-1; 8 bases line up with TRBD1. V trimming: 4 bases; J trimming: 7 bases; junction bases outside the gene matches: 4. Germline assignment: CDR1 KGHDR and CDR2 SFDVKD. The length of the CDR3 is 13 residues. In nucleotides, the CDR3 is TGTGCCACCAGTGACCCGACAGGGGATGAAGCTTTCTTT. Amino acid sequence: CATSDPTGDEAFF.

In its sample, this clonotype was seen a few times. This rearrangement joins TRBV9 to TRBJ2-7; TRBD2 agrees at 7 bases. This CDR3 is built from 15 residues. The V gene end was trimmed by 4 bases and the J gene end by 4 bases; junction bases not matched to a gene: 11. CDR1 is SGDLS and CDR2 is YYNGEE in the germline V gene. The DNA for the CDR3 is TGTGCCAGCAGCCCGTCGCTAGCGGAGTTATACGAGCAGTACTTC. Amino acids: CASSPSLAELYEQYF.

This clonotype has ten or more counts. The J gene is TRBJ2-3, the V gene TRBV12-3 or TRBV12-4; no definite D call. V was trimmed by 6 bases and J by 1 base, leaving 8 bases between them. The CDR3 sequence is 13 residues long. CDR3 region: CASRPQGTDTQYF. The CDR3 DNA follows: TGTGCCAGCAGGCCGCAGGGCACAGATACGCAGTATTTT.

This chain connects TRBV20-1 to TRBJ1-5; D is unclear. Germline CDR1 reads DFQATT; CDR2 reads SNEGSKA (reference sequence). The CDR3 is 13 amino acids. Trimming took off 0 bases at V and 7 bases at J, with 10 bases between the two ends. The CDR3 loop is CSARESSKQPQHF. In DNA form, the CDR3 reads TGCAGTGCTAGAGAGTCCTCTAAACAGCCCCAGCATTTT.

This clonotype was observed a few times. J is TRBJ2-2 and V is TRBV6-5; D unclear. Trimming shortened V by 6 bases and J by 2 bases, and 13 bases separated the two germline ends. The length of the CDR3 is 15 residues. CDR1 and CDR2 (germline): MNHEY, SVGAGI. CDR3 DNA: TGTGCCAGCAGCCTAAGGACGCTAAACACCGGGGAGCTGTTTTTT. Translating gives CASSLRTLNTGELFF.

The J gene is TRBJ2-1, the V gene TRBV6-2 or TRBV6-3, with a possible D match to TRBD2 (5 bases). Germline values: CDR1 MNHEY, CDR2 SVGEGT. Trimming took 0 bases from V and 8 from J, leaving 5 bases between them. This CDR3 region has 12 residues. CDR3 nucleotide sequence: TGTGCCAGCAGTTACTCGGGAGATGAGCAGTTCTTC. Its protein is CASSYSGDEQFF.

In its sample, this clonotype was seen many times. The chain couples TRBV4-2 to TRBJ2-7; D uncertain. CDR1 LGHNA and CDR2 YNFKEQ come from the germline V gene. With 0 bases removed from V and 2 bases from J, the gap between germline ends came to 11 bases. CDR3 length: 15 residues. CDR3 nucleotides: TGTGCCAGCAGCCAAGAGGGCACTATACCCTACGAGCAGTACTTC. It encodes CASSQEGTIPYEQYF.

V usage is TRBV30 and J usage is TRBJ2-7; a weak D match, TRBD1 (6 bases). Between the trimmed V and J ends, which lost 6 bases and 3 bases, there was a span of 18 bases. Germline assignment: CDR1 GTSNPN and CDR2 SVGIG (reference sequence). The CDR3 is made up of 14 amino acids. The CDR3 DNA reads as TGTGCCTGCCACTTTAGGGGGTCAGGCTACGAGCAGTACTTC. It yields the protein CACHFRGSGYEQYF.

This clonotype appeared a few times. This chain links TRBV24-1 with TRBJ1-1; D is perhaps TRBD1 (6 bases). This CDR3 is 14 amino acids long. The germline V and J ends were trimmed by 4 bases and 5 bases, with 13 bases remaining between them. Germline CDR1 KGHDR, CDR2 SFDVKD. CDR3 protein: CATSDVTGKTEAFF. CDR3 DNA: TGTGCCACCAGTGACGTAACAGGGAAGACTGAAGCTTTCTTT.

V usage is TRBV4-1 and J usage is TRBJ2-3, with 14 bases aligning to TRBD2. Germline lookup yields CDR1 MGHRA and CDR2 YSYEKL. The CDR3 has 17 residues. V shed 2 bases, J shed 3 bases, and the junction held 4 bases outside the gene matches. The CDR3 region is CASSQSGTSGRTDTQYF. CDR3 DNA: TGCGCCAGCAGCCAATCCGGGACTAGCGGGAGAACAGATACGCAGTATTTT.

The J gene is TRBJ2-1, the V gene TRBV12-3 or TRBV12-4; TRBD1 might be the D (5 bases). V gave up 4 bases and J gave up 7 bases, with 8 bases separating them. The CDR3 length is 12 residues. The CDR3 DNA reads TGTGCCAGCAGTTCGACAGTAAATGAGCAGTTCTTC. It codes for CASSSTVNEQFF.

The CDR3 loop is CATTGTGGPMDGYTF. The CDR3 bases are TGTGCCACCACTGGGACAGGGGGCCCCATGGATGGCTACACCTTC. The chain links TRBV10-3 to TRBJ1-2; the match to TRBD1 covers 12 bases. Germline V gives CDR1 ENHRY, CDR2 SYGVKD. The CDR3 has 15 amino acids. Trimming took 10 bases from V and 6 from J; bases not matched to a gene: 12.

The gene calls are TRBV7-6 and TRBJ2-7; 10 bases map to TRBD1. The CDR3 spans 16 residues. Germline V CDR1 and CDR2: SGHVS, FNYEAQ. Losses at the gene ends were 3 bases for V and 5 bases for J; bases not matched to a gene: 10. CDR3 in amino acids: CASSFPTGGSRNEQYF. CDR3 DNA: TGTGCCAGCAGCTTCCCGACAGGGGGCTCTCGGAACGAGCAGTACTTC. Drawing the rest from reference TRBV7-6 and TRBJ2-7, the complete variable domain is GAGVSQSPRYKVTKRGQDVALRCDPISGHVSLYWYRQALGQGPEFLTYFNYEAQQDKSGLPNDRFSAERPEGSISTLTIQRTEQRDSAMYRCASSFPTGGSRNEQYFGPGTRLTVT.

This clonotype was counted a few times. J is TRBJ2-7 and V is TRBV7-9; 8 bases fit TRBD2. V was pared by 5 bases and J by 0 bases, with 6 bases of the junction left unmatched. Germline V gene data show CDR1 as SEHNR and CDR2 as FQNEAQ (reference sequence). The CDR3 is 15 amino acids. Here the CDR3 DNA reads TGTGCCAGCAGCCCCTTAGCGGGGCACTCCTACGAGCAGTACTTC. Amino acid sequence: CASSPLAGHSYEQYF.